This T cell receptor (beta chain) was sequenced in a study of cytomegalovirus exposure and HLA in healthy donors. With 60 Vbeta and 13 Jbeta primers, the PCR was carried out. Sequencing used immunoSEQ multiplex PCR; TCRdb keeps in-frame clones, though not all of them. The table lists roughly 100,000 clones, roughly 80% of them singletons. The CDR3 is 15 amino acids. The germline V gene has CDR1 MNHNY and CDR2 SVGAGI (reference sequence). The ends lost 7 bases at V and 8 bases at J; junction bases unmatched: 9. Overall study findings and caveats: Some TCR beta chains (around 160 of them) were listed as cytomegalovirus-associated. Later on, a genetic analysis was performed. It linked a missense variant in DCLRE1C with V- and J-gene trimming of TCR beta. The study carried out a later analysis of TCR beta sequences. It associated approximately 15,000 of them with specific HLA alleles at a false discovery rate of 0.05.

With regard to this clone: Its antigen is not identified.

The sample comprised PBMCs. The clonotype comes from a male donor in good health and CMV-seropositive. J is TRBJ1-6 and V is TRBV6-6, with TRBD1 identical over 9 bases. The CDR3 here is CASTGQGIFDSPLHF. The CDR3 nucleotides are TGTGCCAGCACCGGACAGGGGATTTTTGATTCACCCCTCCACTTT.